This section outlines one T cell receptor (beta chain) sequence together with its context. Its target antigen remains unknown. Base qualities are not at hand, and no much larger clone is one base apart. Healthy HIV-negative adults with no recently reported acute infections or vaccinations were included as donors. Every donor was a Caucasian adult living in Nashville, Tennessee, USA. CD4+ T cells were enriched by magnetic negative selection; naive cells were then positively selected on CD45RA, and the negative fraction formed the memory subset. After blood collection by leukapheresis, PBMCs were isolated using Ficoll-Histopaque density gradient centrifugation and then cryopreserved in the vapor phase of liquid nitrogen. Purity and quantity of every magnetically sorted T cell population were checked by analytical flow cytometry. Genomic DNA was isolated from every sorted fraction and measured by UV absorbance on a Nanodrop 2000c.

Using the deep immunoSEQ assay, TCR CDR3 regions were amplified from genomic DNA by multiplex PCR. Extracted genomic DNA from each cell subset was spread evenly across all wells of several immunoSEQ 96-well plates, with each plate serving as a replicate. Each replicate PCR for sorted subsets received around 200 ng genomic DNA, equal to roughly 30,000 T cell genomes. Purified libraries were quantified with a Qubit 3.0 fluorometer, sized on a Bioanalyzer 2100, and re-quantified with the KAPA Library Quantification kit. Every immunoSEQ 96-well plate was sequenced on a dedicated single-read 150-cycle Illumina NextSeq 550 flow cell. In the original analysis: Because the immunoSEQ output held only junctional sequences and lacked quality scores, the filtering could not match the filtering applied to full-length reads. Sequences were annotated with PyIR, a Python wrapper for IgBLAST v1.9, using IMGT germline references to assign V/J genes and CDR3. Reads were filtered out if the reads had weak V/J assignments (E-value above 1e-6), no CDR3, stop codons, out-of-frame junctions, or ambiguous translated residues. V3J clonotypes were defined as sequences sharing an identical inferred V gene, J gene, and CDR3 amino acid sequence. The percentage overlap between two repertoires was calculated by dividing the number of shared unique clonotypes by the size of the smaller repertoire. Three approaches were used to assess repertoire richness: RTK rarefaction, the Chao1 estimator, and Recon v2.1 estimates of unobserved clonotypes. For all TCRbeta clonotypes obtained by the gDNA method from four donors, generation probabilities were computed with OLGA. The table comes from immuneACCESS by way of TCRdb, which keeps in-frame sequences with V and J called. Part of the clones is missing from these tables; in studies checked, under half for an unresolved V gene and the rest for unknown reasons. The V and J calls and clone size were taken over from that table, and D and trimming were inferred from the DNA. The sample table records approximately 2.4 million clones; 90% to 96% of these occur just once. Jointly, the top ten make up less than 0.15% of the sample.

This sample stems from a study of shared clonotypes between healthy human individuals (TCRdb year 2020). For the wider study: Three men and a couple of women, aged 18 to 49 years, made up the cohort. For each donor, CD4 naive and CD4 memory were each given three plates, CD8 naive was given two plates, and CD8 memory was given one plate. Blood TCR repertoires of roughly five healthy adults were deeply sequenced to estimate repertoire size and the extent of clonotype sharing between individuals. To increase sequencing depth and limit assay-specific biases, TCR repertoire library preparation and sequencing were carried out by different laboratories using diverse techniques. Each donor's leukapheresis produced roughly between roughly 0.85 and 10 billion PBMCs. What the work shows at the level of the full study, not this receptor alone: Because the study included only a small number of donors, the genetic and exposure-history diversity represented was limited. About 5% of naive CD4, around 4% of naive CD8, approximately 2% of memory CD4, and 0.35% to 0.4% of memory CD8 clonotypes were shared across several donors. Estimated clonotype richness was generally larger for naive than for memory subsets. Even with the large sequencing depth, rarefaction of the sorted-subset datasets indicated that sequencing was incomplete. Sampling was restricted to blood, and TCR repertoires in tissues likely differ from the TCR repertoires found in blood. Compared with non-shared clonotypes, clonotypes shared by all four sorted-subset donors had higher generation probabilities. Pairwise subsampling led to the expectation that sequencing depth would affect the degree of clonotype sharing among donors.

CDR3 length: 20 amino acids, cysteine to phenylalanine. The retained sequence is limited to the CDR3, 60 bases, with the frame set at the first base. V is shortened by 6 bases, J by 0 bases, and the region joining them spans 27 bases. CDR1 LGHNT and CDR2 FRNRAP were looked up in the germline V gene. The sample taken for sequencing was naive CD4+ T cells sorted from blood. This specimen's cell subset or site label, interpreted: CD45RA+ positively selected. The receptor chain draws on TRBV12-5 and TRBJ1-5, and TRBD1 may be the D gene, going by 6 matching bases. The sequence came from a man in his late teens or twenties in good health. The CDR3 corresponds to CASGQQGKGELADSNQPQHF. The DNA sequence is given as TGTGCTAGTGGCCAGCAGGGGAAAGGCGAACTCGCGGATAGCAATCAGCCCCAGCATTTT.